These T cell receptor beta chains were read from a single sample in a study of Ad26.COV2.S vaccination and SARS-CoV-2 variants. Assay used: immunoSEQ multiplex PCR; TCRdb lists only in-frame clones, some missing. This sample has about 240,000 clones; 85% to 90% occur once, and the top ten carry over 8.5%. Sequenced material: peripheral blood, taken in a trial of Ad26.COV2.S vaccine versus placebo. The receptors derive from a person aged 18-60 years who received the Ad26.COV2.S COVID-19 vaccine or a placebo. Both conserved end residues are part of each CDR3. Each record gives: V gene, clone size, J gene, D gene, CDR3 DNA, CDR3 protein. D genes are given only for firm matches. Not all rows give a size; the values are once, few, many and, for expanded clones, a class.

v_call: TRBV7-8
clone_size: -
j_call: TRBJ2-7
d_call: TRBD2
cdr3_nt: TGTGCCAGCAGCCTCGGGCAGCTGCCGGGGGGCTACGAGCAGTACTTC
cdr3_aa: CASSLGQLPGGYEQYF

v_call: TRBV5-4
clone_size: -
j_call: TRBJ2-2
d_call: TRBD1
cdr3_nt: TGTGCCAGCAGCTCTCAGACAGGGGGCGGTTCAGGATCGGCCGGGGAGCTGTTTTTT
cdr3_aa: CASSSQTGGGSGSAGELFF

v_call: TRBV27
clone_size: -
j_call: TRBJ2-6
d_call: -
cdr3_nt: TGTGCCAGCAGTTTATCGTGGGGAGGTAATCTCAACGTCCTGACTTTC
cdr3_aa: CASSLSWGGNLNVLTF

v_call: TRBV14
clone_size: few
j_call: TRBJ1-2
d_call: -
cdr3_nt: TGTGCCAGCAGCCAAAGCGGGGGCCCCTATGGCTACACCTTC
cdr3_aa: CASSQSGGPYGYTF

v_call: TRBV5-1
clone_size: -
j_call: TRBJ2-2
d_call: -
cdr3_nt: TGCGCCAGCAGTCCCTTGGTGGCAGACGGGGAGCTGTTTTTT
cdr3_aa: CASSPLVADGELFF

v_call: TRBV4-1
clone_size: -
j_call: TRBJ2-1
d_call: -
cdr3_nt: TGCGCCAGCAGCCAAGAGCCGGGGGACTTCAATGAGCAGTTCTTC
cdr3_aa: CASSQEPGDFNEQFF

v_call: TRBV4-1
clone_size: -
j_call: TRBJ1-4
d_call: -
cdr3_nt: TGCGCCAGCAGCCAAGACAGGGTAAATGAAAAACTGTTTTTT
cdr3_aa: CASSQDRVNEKLFF

v_call: TRBV18
clone_size: -
j_call: TRBJ2-6
d_call: -
cdr3_nt: TGTGCCAGCTCATCTCGGACGGGAAGCTCTGGGGCCAACGTCCTGACTTTC
cdr3_aa: CASSSRTGSSGANVLTF

v_call: TRBV5-1
clone_size: -
j_call: TRBJ2-7
d_call: TRBD2
cdr3_nt: TGCGCCAGCAGCACGACTAGCGGGAGTCACAACGAGCAGTACTTC
cdr3_aa: CASSTTSGSHNEQYF

v_call: TRBV6-2/TRBV6-3
clone_size: -
j_call: TRBJ1-2
d_call: TRBD1
cdr3_nt: TGTGCCAGCAGTAACCTACGGGACAGTCCATATGGCTACACCTTC
cdr3_aa: CASSNLRDSPYGYTF

v_call: TRBV19
clone_size: -
j_call: TRBJ1-1
d_call: TRBD1
cdr3_nt: TGTGCCAGTAGTGTGACAGGGGGCATATACACTGAAGCTTTCTTT
cdr3_aa: CASSVTGGIYTEAFF

v_call: TRBV28
clone_size: -
j_call: TRBJ1-2
d_call: -
cdr3_nt: TGTGCCAGCAGTTTAACGGAAAGGGCCTATGGCTACACCTTC
cdr3_aa: CASSLTERAYGYTF

v_call: TRBV13
clone_size: -
j_call: TRBJ1-1
d_call: -
cdr3_nt: TGTGCCAGCAGCTTAGGGACGGCTGAAGCTTTCTTT
cdr3_aa: CASSLGTAEAFF

v_call: TRBV21-1
clone_size: -
j_call: TRBJ2-1
d_call: -
cdr3_nt: TGTGCCAGCAGCAAATATCTAGCGGGGGTCAATGAGCAGTTCTTC
cdr3_aa: CASSKYLAGVNEQFF

v_call: TRBV5-6
clone_size: -
j_call: TRBJ2-7
d_call: TRBD2
cdr3_nt: TGTGCCAGCAGCTTGGAGCCACTAGCGGGGGGTCGAACCTACGAGCAGTACTTC
cdr3_aa: CASSLEPLAGGRTYEQYF

v_call: TRBV6-5
clone_size: -
j_call: TRBJ2-7
d_call: TRBD1
cdr3_nt: TGTGCCAGCAGTTTCCGGGACAGGGGTGACGAGCAGTACTTC
cdr3_aa: CASSFRDRGDEQYF

v_call: TRBV27
clone_size: -
j_call: TRBJ1-1
d_call: -
cdr3_nt: TGTGCCAGCAGTCTAAAGGGGCGTTTTAACACTGAAGCTTTCTTT
cdr3_aa: CASSLKGRFNTEAFF

v_call: TRBV5-6
clone_size: -
j_call: TRBJ1-1
d_call: -
cdr3_nt: TGTGCCAGCATATCCCAGAGGCTCACTGAAGCTTTCTTT
cdr3_aa: CASISQRLTEAFF

v_call: TRBV5-1
clone_size: once
j_call: TRBJ1-6
d_call: TRBD1
cdr3_nt: TGCGCCAGCAGCGGTACAGGGGGGGATTCACCCCTCCACTTT
cdr3_aa: CASSGTGGDSPLHF

v_call: TRBV6-5
clone_size: -
j_call: TRBJ2-7
d_call: -
cdr3_nt: TGTGCCAGCAGTTCCGGACGGGCGCTCTACGAGCAGTACTTC
cdr3_aa: CASSSGRALYEQYF

v_call: TRBV6-5
clone_size: -
j_call: TRBJ2-7
d_call: -
cdr3_nt: TGTGCCAGCAGAGGTAGCTCCTACGAGCAGTACTTC
cdr3_aa: CASRGSSYEQYF

v_call: TRBV2
clone_size: once
j_call: TRBJ2-3
d_call: -
cdr3_nt: TGTGCCAGCAGTGCCCGGACGGGAAACACAGATACGCAGTATTTT
cdr3_aa: CASSARTGNTDTQYF

v_call: TRBV7-9
clone_size: -
j_call: TRBJ2-5
d_call: -
cdr3_nt: TGTGCCAGCAGAAGCAGACGGGAAGGAGAGACCCAGTACTTC
cdr3_aa: CASRSRREGETQYF

v_call: TRBV29-1
clone_size: -
j_call: TRBJ2-2
d_call: TRBD1
cdr3_nt: TGCACCCGATTCGGGACAGGAGCCGATGGGGAGCTGTTTTTT
cdr3_aa: CTRFGTGADGELFF

v_call: TRBV19
clone_size: few
j_call: TRBJ1-2
d_call: -
cdr3_nt: TGTGCCAGTAGGCCCCGAGGGCCTAGTAACTATGGCTACACCTTC
cdr3_aa: CASRPRGPSNYGYTF

v_call: TRBV2
clone_size: -
j_call: TRBJ2-7
d_call: TRBD1
cdr3_nt: TGTGCCAGCAGTGTCCCGACAGGGTGGTCCTACGAGCAGTACTTC
cdr3_aa: CASSVPTGWSYEQYF

v_call: TRBV11-2
clone_size: -
j_call: TRBJ1-3
d_call: -
cdr3_nt: TGTGCCAGCAGCTTTACGAGCTCTGGAAACACCATATATTTT
cdr3_aa: CASSFTSSGNTIYF

v_call: TRBV5-6
clone_size: -
j_call: TRBJ2-2
d_call: -
cdr3_nt: TGTGCCAGCAGCTTGGGACAGTTCAACACCGGGGAGCTGTTTTTT
cdr3_aa: CASSLGQFNTGELFF

v_call: TRBV6-5
clone_size: -
j_call: TRBJ2-1
d_call: -
cdr3_nt: TGTGCCAGCAGTATGCTCTACGGCTCCTACAATGAGCAGTTCTTC
cdr3_aa: CASSMLYGSYNEQFF

v_call: TRBV6-2/TRBV6-3
clone_size: -
j_call: TRBJ2-7
d_call: -
cdr3_nt: TGTGCCAGCAGCCCCCAGGCAGGAGGCTACGAGCAGTACTTC
cdr3_aa: CASSPQAGGYEQYF

v_call: TRBV19
clone_size: -
j_call: TRBJ1-3
d_call: -
cdr3_nt: TGTGCCAGTAACCCGGCGGGCAGGGAAACTGGAAACACCATATATTTT
cdr3_aa: CASNPAGRETGNTIYF

v_call: TRBV5-6
clone_size: -
j_call: TRBJ2-3
d_call: -
cdr3_nt: TGTGCCAGCACCTCAGGCACAGATACGCAGTATTTT
cdr3_aa: CASTSGTDTQYF

v_call: TRBV7-9
clone_size: -
j_call: TRBJ2-5
d_call: -
cdr3_nt: TGTGCCAGCAGCTCCGTAGGGAGGCAAGAGACCCAGTACTTC
cdr3_aa: CASSSVGRQETQYF

v_call: TRBV12-3/TRBV12-4
clone_size: -
j_call: TRBJ2-5
d_call: -
cdr3_nt: TGTGCCAGCAGAATACAGGGTGCGGAGACCCAGTACTTC
cdr3_aa: CASRIQGAETQYF

v_call: TRBV28
clone_size: -
j_call: TRBJ2-7
d_call: TRBD1
cdr3_nt: TGTGCCAGCAGCCGGCCGGGACAGGATTCCTACGAGCAGTACTTC
cdr3_aa: CASSRPGQDSYEQYF

v_call: TRBV19
clone_size: -
j_call: TRBJ2-6
d_call: -
cdr3_nt: TGTGCCAGTACCGGACAGAGCCTCTCTGGGGCCAACGTCCTGACTTTC
cdr3_aa: CASTGQSLSGANVLTF

v_call: TRBV9
clone_size: -
j_call: TRBJ2-3
d_call: -
cdr3_nt: TGTGCCAGCACCGAGGGTGGTAGCACAGATACGCAGTATTTT
cdr3_aa: CASTEGGSTDTQYF

v_call: TRBV11-3
clone_size: -
j_call: TRBJ2-5
d_call: -
cdr3_nt: TGTGCCAGCAGCCCCGGGGGCTTCGGGGAGACCCAGTACTTC
cdr3_aa: CASSPGGFGETQYF

v_call: TRBV4-2
clone_size: -
j_call: TRBJ2-5
d_call: TRBD2
cdr3_nt: TGTGCCAGCAGCCAAGGACTAGCGGGGGAGACCCAGTACTTC
cdr3_aa: CASSQGLAGETQYF

v_call: TRBV19
clone_size: -
j_call: TRBJ2-7
d_call: -
cdr3_nt: TGTGCCAGTAGTCTGGGTGGATTTGGGGGCGAGCAGTACTTC
cdr3_aa: CASSLGGFGGEQYF

v_call: TRBV24-1
clone_size: -
j_call: TRBJ1-4
d_call: TRBD1
cdr3_nt: TGTGCCACCAGTGATTTTATCAGGGCGACTGGACAGGGGGCGCGGAATGAAAAACTGTTTTTT
cdr3_aa: CATSDFIRATGQGARNEKLFF

v_call: TRBV5-1
clone_size: -
j_call: TRBJ2-1
d_call: TRBD2
cdr3_nt: TGCGCCAGCAGCTTCGGGACTAGCGGGGGTAGCTCCTACAATGAGCAGTTCTTC
cdr3_aa: CASSFGTSGGSSYNEQFF

v_call: TRBV11-2
clone_size: -
j_call: TRBJ2-1
d_call: TRBD2
cdr3_nt: TGTGCCAGCAGCTTAAGCAGCGCTAGCGGGAGCTCCTACAATGAGCAGTTCTTC
cdr3_aa: CASSLSSASGSSYNEQFF

v_call: TRBV2
clone_size: -
j_call: TRBJ2-1
d_call: TRBD1
cdr3_nt: TGTGCCGGAGGGACAGGCAACTACAATGAGCAGTTCTTC
cdr3_aa: CAGGTGNYNEQFF

v_call: TRBV5-6
clone_size: -
j_call: TRBJ2-3
d_call: -
cdr3_nt: TGTGCCAGCAGCTTGGCCGGGCTAGGCAGCACAGATACGCAGTATTTT
cdr3_aa: CASSLAGLGSTDTQYF

v_call: TRBV6-2/TRBV6-3
clone_size: -
j_call: TRBJ2-7
d_call: -
cdr3_nt: TGTGCCAGCAGCATACGACTATCCCCGGCCGAGCAGTACTTC
cdr3_aa: CASSIRLSPAEQYF